These 30 T cell receptor beta chains were all obtained from the same sample, sequenced in a study of shared clonotypes between healthy human individuals. Profiled with immunoSEQ multiplex PCR; TCRdb holds only in-frame clones, not every one. The top ten clones hold 1% to 1.5% of a sample with some 2 million clones, 85% to 95% of them seen once. Naive-designated CD8 cells lacked CD45RO, were positively enriched for CCR7, and omitted terminally differentiated effector memory CD45RA+ cells. Specimen: naive CD8+ T cells sorted from blood. The origin of the receptors is a man aged 18 to 29 in good health.

A note on this clone: Other nucleotide sequences from this sample produce the same CDR3. The chain links TRBV28 to TRBJ2-7; tentatively, D is TRBD1 (6 bases). CDR1 and CDR2 from the germline V gene are MDHEN and SYDVKM. This CDR3 is 12 amino acids long. Trimming stripped 3 bases from V and 3 bases from J, with 6 bases between. CDR3 region: CASSFRGYEQYF. DNA of the CDR3: TGTGCCAGCAGTTTCAGGGGCTACGAGCAGTACTTC.

This clone was observed once. The chain carries TRBV6-5 and TRBJ2-6, with a weak D call TRBD2 (5 bases). The germline V gene has CDR1 MNHEY and CDR2 SVGAGI. This CDR3 comprises 15 residues. Trimming pared 8 bases from V and 1 base from J, leaving 12 bases between. The CDR3 region is CASSNGVSGANVLTF. The CDR3 DNA sequence: TGTGCCAGCTCCAACGGGGTATCTGGGGCCAACGTCCTGACTTTC.

V and J are TRBV4-1 and TRBJ1-2; 7 positions match TRBD1. Looked up from germline, CDR1 is MGHRA and CDR2 is YSYEKL. V was clipped by 0 bases and J by 5 bases; unmatched bases: 6. The CDR3 spans 15 residues. CDR3 in amino acids: CASSQDQGEVYGYTF. In DNA form, the CDR3 reads TGCGCCAGCAGCCAAGATCAGGGGGAGGTATATGGCTACACCTTC.

The rearrangement uses TRBV6-5 and TRBJ2-2; the D is unclear. This CDR3 spans 14 amino acids. The V end lost 6 bases, the J end lost 3 bases, and 11 bases lay between the germline ends. CDR1 is MNHEY, CDR2 SVGAGI, per germline. The CDR3 protein is CASRRADYTGELFF. The CDR3 DNA follows: TGTGCCAGCAGGCGCGCAGATTACACCGGGGAGCTGTTTTTT.

This rearrangement joins TRBV12-1 to TRBJ2-7; no DNA check was done on the table's D call, TRBD1. TRBV12-1 represents a pseudogene. The CDR3 spans 16 residues. CDR3 amino acids: CASSWGDRETSYEQYF. CDR3 bases: TGTGCCAGCAGCTGGGGGGACAGGGAGACCTCCTACGAGCAGTACTTC.

The rearrangement joins TRBV28 to TRBJ2-7; D might be TRBD1 (6 bases). The V and J ends lost 6 bases and 5 bases respectively, with 17 bases between them. Germline assignment: CDR1 MDHEN and CDR2 SYDVKM. This CDR3 contains 14 residues. The DNA of the CDR3 is TGTGCCAGCAGCCCCTCGGTCCAGGGGAACGAGCAGTACTTC. Its protein is CASSPSVQGNEQYF.

The genes are TRBV9 and TRBJ1-4; possible D gene TRBD1, 5 bases. The length of the CDR3 is 17 residues. Germline values: CDR1 SGDLS, CDR2 YYNGEE. Trimming left V 4 bases short and J 8 bases short, with 24 bases between. The CDR3 DNA reads TGTGCCAGCAGCCCAGCTCGGCTGGGACTTGGCCGAGAAAAACTGTTTTTT. Amino acids: CASSPARLGLGREKLFF.

The chain carries TRBV13 and TRBJ2-3; perhaps TRBD2 as D (6 bases). Between the trimmed V and J ends, which lost 1 base and 1 base, there was a span of 12 bases. This CDR3 is 16 amino acids long. Germline-derived CDR1 and CDR2 are PRHDT and FYEKMQ (reference sequence). In DNA form, the CDR3 reads TGTGCCAGCAGCTTAGCTCCGGGAGAGGGCACAGATACGCAGTATTTT. Protein product: CASSLAPGEGTDTQYF.

This rearrangement joins TRBV4-2 to TRBJ2-3; 11 bases map to TRBD2. CDR3 length equals 18 residues. CDR1 is LGHNA and CDR2 is YNFKEQ in the germline V gene. V lost 1 base and J lost 3; bases outside the gene matches: 9. This CDR3 is CASSQVQLAGDGTDTQYF. CDR3 DNA: TGTGCCAGCAGCCAAGTTCAACTAGCGGGAGATGGTACAGATACGCAGTATTTT.

The chain uses TRBV9 and TRBJ1-4; TRBD1 matches 7 bases. Germline V gene sequence: CDR1 SGDLS, CDR2 YYNGEE. The junction had 6 bases not matched to a gene; V was cut back by 2 bases and J by 5 bases. CDR3 size: 15 residues. DNA of the CDR3: TGTGCCAGCAGCGTCTCCGGGACAGAAAATGAAAAACTGTTTTTT. Protein sequence: CASSVSGTENEKLFF.

The rearrangement uses TRBV7-9 and TRBJ2-1; D perhaps matches TRBD2 (6 bases). The V gene's germline CDR1 is SEHNR and CDR2 FQNEAQ (reference sequence). This CDR3 is 17 amino acids long. V lost 6 bases, J lost 2 bases, and 20 bases lay in between. In DNA form, the CDR3 reads TGTGCCAGCAGTTGGGAGGAGACCTCACCCCCCTACAATGAGCAGTTCTTC. Its protein product is CASSWEETSPPYNEQFF. The full variable domain, in which reference TRBV7-9 and TRBJ2-1 provide the parts outside the CDR3, is DTGVSQNPRHKITKRGQNVTFRCDPISEHNRLYWYRQTLGQGPEFLTYFQNEAQLEKSRLLSDRFSAERPKGSFSTLEIQRTEQGDSAMYLCASSWEETSPPYNEQFFGPGTRLTVL.

This clone was detected only once. This chain connects TRBV11-2 to TRBJ2-1, with D perhaps matching TRBD1 (5 bases). Trimming left V 1 base short and J 2 bases short, with 12 bases between. Germline CDR1 is SGHAT and CDR2 is FQNNGV. There are 16 residues in the CDR3. CDR3 region: CASSLGLDTTYNEQFF. CDR3 DNA sequence: TGTGCCAGCAGCTTAGGGCTGGACACGACCTACAATGAGCAGTTCTTC.

The genes are TRBV28 and TRBJ1-4, with D possibly matching TRBD1 (6 bases). Per the germline V gene, CDR1 is MDHEN and CDR2 is SYDVKM. This CDR3 spans 14 amino acids. V lost 11 bases to trimming and J lost 6 bases, with 19 bases between them. In DNA form, the CDR3 reads TGTGCCGTCCGGCCACGGGGGGCGTATGAAAAACTGTTTTTT. It is translated as CAVRPRGAYEKLFF.

Comment on this clone: Other DNA sequences in the sample encode the same CDR3. The V and J genes are TRBV13 and TRBJ1-2; D not certain. The CDR3 has 13 amino acids. Germline CDR1 PRHDT, CDR2 FYEKMQ (reference sequence). Trimming shortened V by 0 bases and J by 2 bases, and 4 bases separated the two germline ends. The CDR3 protein is CASSLGGNYGYTF. The CDR3, as DNA: TGTGCCAGCAGCTTAGGAGGAAACTATGGCTACACCTTC.

A word on this clone: Other DNA sequences in this specimen translate into the identical CDR3. The V and J genes are TRBV27 and TRBJ1-2; D is possibly TRBD1 (5 bases). Germline V CDR1 and CDR2: MNHEY, SMNVEV (reference sequence). There are 14 residues in the CDR3. Trimming stripped 6 bases from V and 7 bases from J, with 18 bases between. CDR3 sequence: CASSLRGSPGGYTF. CDR3 DNA sequence: TGTGCCAGCAGCCTAAGGGGAAGTCCGGGTGGCTACACCTTC.

V usage is TRBV30 and J usage is TRBJ1-2, with 8 positions matching TRBD1. Germline V gene data show CDR1 as GTSNPN and CDR2 as SVGIG (reference sequence). The CDR3 is 11 residues long. V gave up 8 bases and J gave up 6 bases; unmatched junction bases: 5. CDR3 sequence (DNA): TGTGCCCGCGACAGGGGAGATGGCTACACCTTC. This encodes CARDRGDGYTF.

The chain joins TRBV4-3 to TRBJ2-3, with 9 bases matching TRBD1. CDR1 and CDR2 (germline): LGHNA, YSLEER. V shed 0 bases and J 3 bases; nucleotides not matched to a gene: 7. This CDR3 spans 17 amino acids. As DNA, the CDR3 is TGCGCCAGCAGCCAAGAGGGGACAGGGAGCGAGACAGATACGCAGTATTTT. Translated: CASSQEGTGSETDTQYF.

This clone was observed a handful of times. Other DNA sequences in this sample translate to the same CDR3. V usage is TRBV7-9 and J usage is TRBJ2-7; TRBD2 is a possible D gene (5 bases). Germline V gives CDR1 SEHNR, CDR2 FQNEAQ (reference sequence). The germline V and J ends were trimmed by 3 bases and 6 bases, with 9 bases remaining between them. There are 12 residues in the CDR3. The CDR3 DNA reads as TGTGCCAGCAGCTTGTATGGAGGCGAGCAGTACTTC. As protein: CASSLYGGEQYF.

The V and J genes are TRBV19 and TRBJ2-7; D gene ambiguous. V was shortened by 2 bases and J by 2 bases, with 10 bases between the two germline ends. The germline V gene encodes CDR1 LNHDA and CDR2 SQIVND (reference sequence). This CDR3 has 14 residues. The CDR3 spells CASSIPGNPYEQYF. In DNA, the CDR3 is TGTGCCAGTAGTATACCCGGTAATCCCTACGAGCAGTACTTC.

The chain carries TRBV2 and TRBJ2-3, with 7 nucleotides matching TRBD2. The CDR3 is 16 residues long. Germline V gene lookup returns CDR1 SNHLY and CDR2 FYNNEI. With V trimmed by 2 bases and J by 2 bases, 7 bases remained unmatched. CDR3 nucleotides: TGTGCCAGCAGTGAAACCCCTAGCGGCTTCACAGATACGCAGTATTTT. Residues: CASSETPSGFTDTQYF.

The genes are TRBV7-2 and TRBJ2-7; no clear D. Germline V CDR1 and CDR2: SGHTA, FQGNSA. The CDR3 covers 13 residues. V gave up 3 bases and J gave up 5 bases, with 11 bases separating them. The CDR3, as DNA: TGTGCCAGCAGCTTGCGTCAAGTCGACGAGCAGTACTTC. Translation: CASSLRQVDEQYF.

The rearrangement links TRBV7-3 to TRBJ2-5; maybe TRBD2 (5 bases). Germline V gene lookup returns CDR1 SGHTA and CDR2 FQGTGA. The CDR3 is 13 amino acids. V was pared by 5 bases and J by 2 bases, with 9 bases between. In DNA, the CDR3 is TGTGCCAGCAGCGCGGACTGGCAAGAGACCCAGTACTTC. It encodes CASSADWQETQYF.

This chain connects TRBV30 to TRBJ2-7, with D perhaps TRBD2 (6 bases). Looked up from germline, CDR1 is GTSNPN and CDR2 is SVGIG (reference sequence). The CDR3 covers 15 residues. V lost 8 bases to trimming and J lost 2 bases, with 22 bases between them. CDR3 protein: CAGHPEQEGPYEQYF. CDR3 in DNA: TGTGCCGGCCACCCAGAACAGGAGGGGCCCTACGAGCAGTACTTC.

The V and J genes are TRBV27 and TRBJ1-2; D not resolved. The CDR3 is 15 residues long. Trimming removed 5 bases from V and 5 bases from J, with 18 bases in between. Germline CDR1 and CDR2: MNHEY and SMNVEV (reference sequence). The CDR3 DNA is TGTGCCAGCAGTCGGTTCCGGGAGGCCGTTTATGGCTACACCTTC. Translating gives CASSRFREAVYGYTF.

The rearrangement joins TRBV5-6 to TRBJ1-1; D ambiguous. The ends were cut back, 4 bases at V and 1 base at J, with 11 bases in the middle. The CDR3 length is 14 residues. Germline assignment: CDR1 SGHDT and CDR2 YYEEEE. The chain's CDR3 is CASSGLHQNTEAFF. Here the CDR3 DNA reads TGTGCCAGCAGCGGCCTCCACCAGAACACTGAAGCTTTCTTT.

Of note for this clone: Other DNA variants within this sample encode the same CDR3. CDR3 bases: TGTGCCAGCACCGCCGGGACAGGGAACACTGAAGCTTTCTTT. Its protein is CASTAGTGNTEAFF. The rearrangement links TRBV6-5 to TRBJ1-1; TRBD1 aligns across 8 bases. V dropped 7 bases and J dropped 1; count of bases not matched to a gene: 5. This CDR3 is built from 14 residues. Germline CDR1 MNHEY, CDR2 SVGAGI.

The chain carries TRBV23-1 and TRBJ1-6; 9 positions match TRBD1. TRBV23-1 is an ORF for which the function is uncertain. The length of the CDR3 is 14 residues. The V gene end was trimmed by 4 bases and the J gene end by 10 bases; junction bases not matched to a gene: 5. CDR3: CASSPGTGSSPLHF. DNA for the CDR3: TGCGCCAGCAGTCCTGGGACAGGGTCGTCACCCCTCCACTTT.

The rearrangement joins TRBV5-6 to TRBJ2-1; 8 bases align to TRBD1. The CDR3 is made up of 15 amino acids. Germline CDR1 SGHDT, CDR2 YYEEEE. With V trimmed by 3 bases and J by 4 bases, 6 bases remained unmatched. CDR3 loop: CASSSGQGMYNEQFF. In DNA, the CDR3 is TGTGCCAGCAGCTCAGGACAGGGTATGTACAATGAGCAGTTCTTC.

This clone was detected once. Other nucleotide sequences in the sample specify the same CDR3. The V gene is TRBV19, the J gene TRBJ2-7; 8 nucleotides line up with TRBD2. The V gene's germline CDR1 is LNHDA and CDR2 SQIVND (reference sequence). The junction had 3 bases not matched to a gene; V was cut back by 3 bases and J by 2 bases. This CDR3 contains 14 residues. CDR3 residues: CASSIGLATYEQYF. The CDR3 coding sequence is TGTGCCAGTAGTATTGGACTAGCCACCTACGAGCAGTACTTC.

The genes are TRBV7-9 and TRBJ1-2, with D hard to call. The CDR3 runs to 17 residues. Germline V CDR1 and CDR2: SEHNR, FQNEAQ (reference sequence). Trimming stripped 1 base from V and 5 bases from J, with 20 bases between. CDR3 loop: CASSLVEGGEALYGYTF. CDR3 bases: TGTGCCAGCAGCTTAGTGGAGGGTGGCGAGGCACTTTATGGCTACACCTTC. The full variable domain, rest sourced from reference TRBV7-9 and TRBJ1-2, is DTGVSQNPRHKITKRGQNVTFRCDPISEHNRLYWYRQTLGQGPEFLTYFQNEAQLEKSRLLSDRFSAERPKGSFSTLEIQRTEQGDSAMYLCASSLVEGGEALYGYTFGSGTRLTVV.